This T cell receptor beta chain was observed in a study of cytomegalovirus exposure and HLA in healthy donors. Background on the study: Among roughly 180 million T cells, an earlier analysis found roughly 120 million unique TCR beta sequences. The early release's HLA-typed donors yielded approximately 81 million unique TCRs. Study outcomes and limitations: Most likely, a cluster of highly shared sequence variants arose as a sequencing artifact.

Remarks on this clone: As yet, its antigen is unknown.

The PCR employed 60 Vbeta primers together with 13 Jbeta primers. Libraries were prepared by immunoSEQ multiplex PCR; TCRdb keeps only in-frame clonotypes and omits some of them. The data show under 80,000 clones, less than 80% seen once. With 6 bases clipped from V and 11 bases from J, the junction kept 14 bases outside the gene matches. CDR3 size: 14 residues. Germline V CDR1 and CDR2: MDHEN, SYDVKM. The TCR comes from a woman aged 40 to 55 in good health and CMV-seronegative. The chain is built from TRBV28 and TRBJ1-1; TRBD1 agrees at 8 bases. Sequenced input: PBMCs. The DNA for the CDR3 is TGTGCCAGCAGGGAGAACCAGGGGGCGCGGCAGGCTTTCTTT. Amino acids: CASRENQGARQAFF.